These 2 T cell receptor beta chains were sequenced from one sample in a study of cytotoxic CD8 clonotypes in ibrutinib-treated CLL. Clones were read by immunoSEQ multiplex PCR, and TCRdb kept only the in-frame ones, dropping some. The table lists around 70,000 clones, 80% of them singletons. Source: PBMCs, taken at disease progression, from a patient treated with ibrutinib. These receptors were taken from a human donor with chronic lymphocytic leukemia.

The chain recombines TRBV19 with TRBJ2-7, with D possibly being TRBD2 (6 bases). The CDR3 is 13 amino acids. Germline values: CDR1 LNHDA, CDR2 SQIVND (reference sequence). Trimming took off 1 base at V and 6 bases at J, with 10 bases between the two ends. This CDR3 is CASSIGTIGEQYF. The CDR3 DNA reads TGTGCCAGTAGTATAGGGACTATCGGCGAGCAGTACTTC.

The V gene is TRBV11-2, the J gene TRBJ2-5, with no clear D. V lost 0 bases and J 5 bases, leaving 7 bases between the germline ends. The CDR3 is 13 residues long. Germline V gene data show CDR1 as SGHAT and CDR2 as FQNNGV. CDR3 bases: TGTGCCAGCAGCTTAGACAGGACGGAGACCCAGTACTTC. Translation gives CASSLDRTETQYF.